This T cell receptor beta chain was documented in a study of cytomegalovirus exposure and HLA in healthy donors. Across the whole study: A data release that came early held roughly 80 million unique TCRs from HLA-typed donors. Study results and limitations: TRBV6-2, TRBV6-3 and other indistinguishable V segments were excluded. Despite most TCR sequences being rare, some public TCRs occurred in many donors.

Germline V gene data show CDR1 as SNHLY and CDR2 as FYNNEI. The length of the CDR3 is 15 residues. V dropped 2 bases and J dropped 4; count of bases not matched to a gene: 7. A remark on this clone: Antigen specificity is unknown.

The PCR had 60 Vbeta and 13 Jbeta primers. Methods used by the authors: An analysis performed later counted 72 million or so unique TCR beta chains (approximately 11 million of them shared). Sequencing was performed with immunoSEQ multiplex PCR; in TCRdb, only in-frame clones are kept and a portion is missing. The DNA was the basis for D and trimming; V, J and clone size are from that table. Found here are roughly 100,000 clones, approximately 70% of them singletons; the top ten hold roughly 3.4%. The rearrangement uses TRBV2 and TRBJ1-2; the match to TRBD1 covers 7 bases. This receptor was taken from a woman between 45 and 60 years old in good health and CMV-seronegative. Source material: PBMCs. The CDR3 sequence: CASSESGQSFYGYTF. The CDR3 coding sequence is TGTGCCAGCAGTGAATCGGGACAGTCGTTCTATGGCTACACCTTC. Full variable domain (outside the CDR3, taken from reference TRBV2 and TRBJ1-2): EPEVTQTPSHQVTQMGQEVILRCVPISNHLYFYWYRQILGQKVEFLVSFYNNEISEKSEIFDDQFSVERPDGSNFTLKIRSTKLEDSAMYFCASSESGQSFYGYTFGSGTRLTVV.